Below are 13 T cell receptor beta chains sequenced from a single sample in a study of cytomegalovirus exposure and HLA in healthy donors. The PCR used 60 Vbeta and 13 Jbeta primers. The protocol was immunoSEQ multiplex PCR, while the TCRdb copy is restricted to in-frame clones and leaves out a portion. The repertoire holds more than 110,000 clones, with about 78% as singletons. The specimen was PBMCs. These receptors were collected from a male donor in good health and CMV-seronegative.

The chain joins TRBV5-1 to TRBJ1-1; D possibly corresponds to TRBD1 (5 bases). V lost 3 bases and J 1 base, leaving 13 bases between the germline ends. CDR3 length: 15 residues. Per the germline V gene, CDR1 is SGHRS and CDR2 is YFSETQ. CDR3 in amino acids: CASSSLTTGNTEAFF. CDR3 DNA: TGCGCCAGCAGCTCACTCACCACAGGGAACACTGAAGCTTTCTTT.

The V gene is TRBV2, the J gene TRBJ2-3, with unresolved D. Germline V gene data show CDR1 as SNHLY and CDR2 as FYNNEI. Trimming took off 7 bases at V and 0 bases at J, with 11 bases between the two ends. The CDR3 is 14 residues long. Here the CDR3 DNA reads TGTGCCAGCAATGCCAGGCTTAGCACAGATACGCAGTATTTT. This sequence encodes CASNARLSTDTQYF. Supplemented by reference TRBV2 and TRBJ2-3, the full variable domain reads EPEVTQTPSHQVTQMGQEVILRCVPISNHLYFYWYRQILGQKVEFLVSFYNNEISEKSEIFDDQFSVERPDGSNFTLKIRSTKLEDSAMYFCASNARLSTDTQYFGPGTRLTVL.

This chain uses TRBV7-9 with TRBJ2-5, with 7 positions matching TRBD2. From germline, CDR1 is SEHNR and CDR2 FQNEAQ (reference sequence). The V and J ends lost 3 bases and 1 base, in that order; junction bases with no gene match: 8. The CDR3 consists of 16 residues. The CDR3 coding sequence is TGTGCCAGCAGCTTCGTGACGGGGACTATCCAAGAGACCCAGTACTTC. This translates into CASSFVTGTIQETQYF.

The CDR3, as DNA: TGTGCCAGCAGCCCAAGGGACTACCCCACTATCGATGAGCAGTTCTTC. Its protein product is CASSPRDYPTIDEQFF. This chain uses TRBV7-9 with TRBJ2-1; TRBD2 matches 7 bases. V shed 5 bases and J 8 bases; nucleotides not matched to a gene: 15. CDR1 is SEHNR, CDR2 FQNEAQ, per germline (reference sequence). The CDR3 covers 16 residues.

V and J are TRBV2 and TRBJ2-7; a possible D gene is TRBD1 (6 bases). The CDR3 consists of 14 residues. Trimming removed 2 bases at V and 1 base at J, with 9 bases between. Germline V gives CDR1 SNHLY, CDR2 FYNNEI. CDR3 protein: CASSEWQGSYEQYF. The CDR3 nucleotides are TGTGCCAGCAGTGAATGGCAGGGGTCCTACGAGCAGTACTTC.

As regards this clone: Relative to the germline gene, one junction end is altered; a read error may explain this. CDR3 region: CSSSLADRGIAFF. CDR3 nucleotides: TGTTCCAGCAGCTTAGCGGACAGGGGGATAGCTTTCTTT. The V call is TRBV7-9, the J call TRBJ1-1; TRBD1 aligns across 10 bases. Germline values: CDR1 SEHNR, CDR2 FQNEAQ (reference sequence). The CDR3 is made up of 13 amino acids.

V is TRBV30 and J is TRBJ1-5; TRBD1 is a possible D gene (6 bases). Trimming stripped 4 bases from V and 4 bases from J, with 14 bases between. The CDR3 is 14 amino acids. In germline, CDR1 is GTSNPN, CDR2 SVGIG (reference sequence). CDR3 in amino acids: CAWTSGGANQPQHF. CDR3 nucleotide sequence: TGTGCCTGGACCTCCGGGGGGGCGAATCAGCCCCAGCATTTT.

The chain is built from TRBV5-4 and TRBJ2-5; D perhaps matches TRBD2 (5 bases). Germline V gene lookup returns CDR1 SGHNT and CDR2 YYREEE (reference sequence). Trimming stripped 2 bases from V and 4 bases from J, with 12 bases between. CDR3 length equals 14 residues. CDR3 nucleotides: TGTGCCAGCAGCTTTCTAGAGGGTGGAGAGACCCAGTACTTC. Translated, it gives CASSFLEGGETQYF.

V and J are TRBV15 and TRBJ2-5; TRBD2 agrees at 7 bases. CDR3 size: 15 residues. The J segment lost 5 bases and the V segment lost 3 bases, leaving 9 bases of the junction unmatched. Germline lookup yields CDR1 LNHNV and CDR2 YYDKDF (reference sequence). The CDR3 DNA follows: TGTGCCACCAGCAGGTACTCAACCGGGAGGGAGACCCAGTACTTC. Its protein is CATSRYSTGRETQYF.

The sample holds one count of this clone. The chain joins TRBV30 to TRBJ1-1; D ambiguous. Trimming took 3 bases from V and 0 from J, leaving 8 bases between them. CDR1 is GTSNPN and CDR2 is SVGIG in the germline V gene (reference sequence). The length of the CDR3 is 13 residues. The DNA of the CDR3 is TGTGCCTGGAGCTTTACAGTGAACACTGAAGCTTTCTTT. This translates into CAWSFTVNTEAFF.

The CDR3 loop reads CATSRDRRGLVVETQYF. Here the CDR3 DNA reads TGTGCCACCAGCAGAGATCGAAGGGGGTTGGTGGTAGAGACCCAGTACTTC. J is TRBJ2-5 and V is TRBV15; weak D call: TRBD1 (6 bases). CDR3 size: 17 residues. V was cut by 0 bases and J by 4 bases, with 18 bases left in between. Germline V gives CDR1 LNHNV, CDR2 YYDKDF (reference sequence).

As regards this clone: The same CDR3 arises from other DNA sequences in this sample as well. The chain couples TRBV14 to TRBJ1-1; 7 bases are a match to TRBD1. J was trimmed by 1 base and V by 4 bases; bases with no gene match: 6. Looked up from germline, CDR1 is SGHDN and CDR2 is FVKESK. The CDR3 extends over 15 amino acids. The CDR3 spells CASSRRTGGNTEAFF. CDR3 nucleotide sequence: TGTGCCAGCAGCCGCCGGACAGGAGGGAACACTGAAGCTTTCTTT.

On this clone: Germline and junction disagree at one end, which may indicate a read error. The rearrangement joins TRBV7-9 to TRBJ1-5; possible D gene TRBD1, 5 bases. The germline CDR1 and CDR2 sequences are SEHNR and FQNEAQ (reference sequence). This CDR3 region has 15 residues. This CDR3 reads CSSSLGHLSNQPQHF. The CDR3 DNA follows: TGTTCCAGCAGCTTAGGACACCTTAGCAATCAGCCCCAGCATTTT.